The entry below describes one T cell receptor beta chain. The sample originates from a study of blood T cell repertoires in COVID-19. Study-wide context: COVID-19 samples, acute and convalescent, were from the United States, Italy and Spain. PBMCs, B-cell-depleted T cells, or T cells were the source of the cDNA or gDNA that made up the material.

The V gene end was trimmed by 6 bases and the J gene end by 2 bases; junction bases not matched to a gene: 4. CDR3 length: 14 amino acids. The germline gives CDR1 MNHEY, CDR2 SVGAGI. Per the original methods: The authors estimated nucleated cell counts from reference gene primer amplification. Data came from immunoSEQ multiplex PCR; TCRdb stores just in-frame clones and leaves some out. That table gives V, J and clone size, and the DNA gave D and trimming. Of approximately 46,000 clones listed, roughly 88% were seen once; the top ten hold roughly 15%. The J gene is TRBJ1-2, the V gene TRBV6-5, with TRBD1 identical over 9 bases. This TCR came from a human donor in a cohort sampled during active COVID-19. The material sequenced was peripheral blood. The CDR3 DNA is TGTGCCAGCAGCCTAGGGACAGGGAACTATGGCTACACCTTC. Encoded protein: CASSLGTGNYGYTF.